The rows below give T cell receptor beta chains drawn from one sample of a study of neurological immune-mediated disorders. TCRdb reanalysed the 5' RACE reads using MiXCR and keeps one entry per CDR3 protein. The sample lists roughly 59,000 distinct CDR3 sequences; approximately 5.1% were seen once. The sequenced sample consisted of PBMCs. The receptor source for this set is a human donor with multiple sclerosis. The donor label of this sample is uncertain. Each CDR3 is given with its conserved first and last residue. The order of the fields is CDR3 protein, CDR3 DNA, J gene, D gene, clone size, V gene. D genes are given only for firm matches. Only part of the rows carry a size: once, few, many, or a class if the clone is expanded.

CASSFGGQGVGEQYF,TGTGCCAGCAGTTTTGGTGGGCAGGGAGTCGGCGAGCAGTACTTC,TRBJ2-7,.,many,TRBV28
CASSPDWGQETQYF,TGCGCCAGCAGCCCGGACTGGGGGCAAGAGACCCAGTACTTC,TRBJ2-5,.,many,TRBV5-1
CSVRTSGDYEQYF,TGCAGCGTTAGGACTAGCGGCGATTACGAGCAGTACTTC,TRBJ2-7,TRBD2,few,TRBV29-1
CASSQWNGQGEAFF,TGTGCCAGCAGCCAATGGAATGGACAGGGTGAAGCTTTCTTT,TRBJ1-1,TRBD1,many,TRBV4-2
CASSRKGADPNYGYTF,TGTGCCAGCTCACGGAAGGGGGCTGATCCTAACTATGGCTACACCTTC,TRBJ1-2,TRBD1,many,TRBV18
CASSLLLFPPTDTQYF,TGTGCCAGCAGTTTATTACTCTTTCCCCCCACAGATACGCAGTATTTT,TRBJ2-3,.,many,TRBV12-3/TRBV12-4
CASSPPGQGTNTGELFF,TGCGCCAGCAGCCCCCCGGGGCAGGGCACGAACACCGGGGAGCTGTTTTTT,TRBJ2-2,.,many,TRBV5-1
CASTSGGSYEQYF,TGTGCCAGCACCTCGGGAGGGTCCTACGAGCAGTACTTC,TRBJ2-7,TRBD2,many,TRBV5-4
CSATRPNTEAFF,TGCAGTGCTACCCGACCGAACACTGAAGCTTTCTTT,TRBJ1-1,.,many,TRBV20-1
CASKWGREGYTF,TGTGCCAGCAAATGGGGGCGTGAAGGCTACACCTTC,TRBJ1-2,.,many,TRBV2
CASSYSTTSNQPQHF,TGTGCCAGCAGTTACTCGACAACCAGCAATCAGCCCCAGCATTTT,TRBJ1-5,.,many,TRBV6-5
CASSSDRGMGIQYF,TGTGCCAGCAGCTCGGACAGGGGAATGGGCATTCAGTACTTC,TRBJ2-4,TRBD1,.,TRBV11-2